The 31 T cell receptor beta chains below were found in one sample sequenced in a study of blood T cell repertoires in COVID-19. The repertoire was sequenced with immunoSEQ multiplex PCR; TCRdb's copy has only in-frame clones and lacks some. The repertoire has some 190,000 clones, under 80% of them found once; the top ten carry roughly a sixth. Sequencing input: PBMCs or T cells enriched from blood (not recorded which). The receptors come from a woman aged 50 to 60 with acute COVID-19.

In its sample, this clone was seen once. The chain has TRBV7-2 and TRBJ1-3, with D possibly matching TRBD1 (5 bases). This CDR3 contains 19 residues. The V end was cut by 2 bases, the J end by 0 bases, with 20 bases between. The germline V gene encodes CDR1 SGHTA and CDR2 FQGNSA. CDR3 protein: CASSLLGALGTISGNTIYF. For the CDR3, the DNA is TGTGCCAGCAGCTTACTTGGGGCCTTAGGCACCATCTCTGGAAACACCATATATTTT. Filled out from reference TRBV7-2 and TRBJ1-3, the complete variable domain reads GAGVSQSPSNKVTEKGKDVELRCDPISGHTALYWYRQSLGQGLEFLIYFQGNSAPDKSGLPSDRFSAERTGGSVSTLTIQRTQQEDSAVYLCASSLLGALGTISGNTIYFGEGSWLTVV.

The chain uses TRBV5-1 and TRBJ2-5; D possibly corresponds to TRBD2 (6 bases). Germline V gene sequence: CDR1 SGHRS, CDR2 YFSETQ. The CDR3 length is 17 residues. V was trimmed by 0 bases and J by 1 base, leaving 16 bases between them. The CDR3 here is CASSLANLAGIQETQYF. The CDR3 bases are TGCGCCAGCAGCTTGGCGAATTTGGCGGGGATCCAAGAGACCCAGTACTTC.

The chain carries TRBV27 and TRBJ1-2, with D possibly TRBD1 on 6 matching bases. The CDR3 totals 13 residues. The germline CDR1 and CDR2 sequences are MNHEY and SMNVEV (reference sequence). V gave up 3 bases and J gave up 4 bases, with 9 bases separating them. CDR3 bases: TGTGCCAGCAGTTTTGTGGGGGCCTATGGCTACACCTTC. This translates into CASSFVGAYGYTF.

This sequence joins TRBV6-5 and TRBJ2-7; 8 bases line up with TRBD1. Germline trimming cut 8 bases from V and 1 base from J; bases unmatched to any gene: 7. The CDR3 covers 14 residues. Germline V lookup: CDR1 MNHEY, CDR2 SVGAGI. This chain's CDR3 is CASEDRANSYEQYV. The CDR3 nucleotides read TGTGCCAGCGAGGACAGGGCCAATTCCTACGAGCAGTACGTC.

This chain uses TRBV18 with TRBJ1-2, with 10 bases identical to TRBD1. The CDR3 runs to 17 residues. V lost 1 base and J lost 4; bases outside the gene matches: 9. From germline, CDR1 is KGHSH and CDR2 LQKENI. In nucleotides, the CDR3 is TGTGCCAGCTCACCACGTGCGCGGACAGGGGGTTCCTATGGCTACACCTTC. Residues: CASSPRARTGGSYGYTF.

This clone was seen at least ten times. V is TRBV28 and J is TRBJ1-3; D is perhaps TRBD1 (6 bases). CDR3 length equals 15 residues. The V gene lost 6 bases and the J gene lost 2 bases, with 14 bases spanning the gap. CDR1 and CDR2 (germline): MDHEN, SYDVKM. This CDR3 is CASRLQGATGNTIYF. CDR3 nucleotides: TGTGCCAGCAGGCTACAGGGTGCTACTGGAAACACCATATATTTT.

This clone was counted a single time. V usage is TRBV4-3 and J usage is TRBJ1-1; 8 bases are a match to TRBD1. The CDR3 contains 13 residues. V lost 8 bases, J lost 4 bases, and 6 bases stayed unmatched. The germline gives CDR1 LGHNA, CDR2 YSLEER. The CDR3 is CASGDRGGTEAFF. The CDR3 bases are TGCGCCAGCGGTGACAGGGGCGGCACTGAAGCTTTCTTT.

This chain links TRBV4-2 with TRBJ2-5, with 7 bases identical to TRBD1. CDR3 length: 16 amino acids. CDR1 and CDR2 (germline): LGHNA, YNFKEQ. J was trimmed by 4 bases and V by 1 base; bases with no gene match: 9. The CDR3 reads CASSQATGAVGETQYF. The CDR3 nucleotides are TGTGCCAGCAGCCAAGCTACAGGGGCAGTGGGAGAGACCCAGTACTTC.

The gene calls are TRBV5-6 and TRBJ1-3; D unresolved. Germline CDR1 SGHDT, CDR2 YYEEEE. The CDR3 contains 13 residues. V shed 1 base and J shed 5 bases, with 7 bases lying between them. CDR3 loop: CASSLTDRNTIYF. Here the CDR3 DNA reads TGTGCCAGCAGCTTGACTGATCGAAACACCATATATTTT.

The rearrangement uses TRBV6-5 and TRBJ2-7, with a tentative D call TRBD1 (6 bases). The CDR3 is 13 residues long. The V gene lost 4 bases and the J gene lost 3 bases, with 10 bases spanning the gap. In germline, CDR1 is MNHEY, CDR2 SVGAGI. The CDR3 region is CASSSLTGYEQYV. CDR3 in DNA: TGTGCCAGCAGTTCTCTGACAGGCTACGAGCAGTACGTC.

This sequence joins TRBV4-3 and TRBJ2-3; 10 bases line up with TRBD2. The CDR3 loop spans 18 amino acids. Trimming removed 0 bases from V and 0 bases from J; junction bases left unmatched: 6. Germline V gives CDR1 LGHNA, CDR2 YSLEER. The CDR3 reads CASSQELSGGTSTDTQYF. The CDR3 DNA is TGCGCCAGCAGCCAAGAACTTAGCGGGGGGACGAGCACAGATACGCAGTATTTT.

This clone has a handful of counts. The genes are TRBV19 and TRBJ1-5; no reliable D call. CDR1 LNHDA and CDR2 SQIVND come from the germline V gene (reference sequence). The germline V and J ends were trimmed by 0 bases and 12 bases, with 9 bases remaining between them. The length of the CDR3 is 12 residues. CDR3 DNA: TGTGCCAGTAGTATAGAGAGGAGGGTCCAGCATTTT. Amino acid sequence: CASSIERRVQHF.

This rearrangement joins TRBV19 to TRBJ1-2; D is perhaps TRBD1 (5 bases). Trimming left V 0 bases short and J 7 bases short, with 12 bases between. The CDR3 is made up of 14 amino acids. Per germline, CDR1 LNHDA and CDR2 SQIVND (reference sequence). The CDR3 coding sequence is TGTGCCAGTAGTATAGAATCTGGGGCCCGTGGCTACACCTTC. Its protein product is CASSIESGARGYTF.

V is TRBV3-1 (or the pseudogene TRBV3-2) and J is TRBJ1-2, with 9 positions matching TRBD1. The germline gives CDR1 LGHDT, CDR2 YNNKEL (reference sequence). With 4 bases clipped from V and 8 bases from J, the junction kept 14 bases outside the gene matches. This CDR3 comprises 16 residues. The CDR3, as DNA: TGTGCCAGCAGCCCGGGACAGGGAATAATTTCCCTCGGCTACACCTTC. Its translation: CASSPGQGIISLGYTF.

The chain links TRBV24-1 to TRBJ2-3; TRBD1 matches 7 bases. The germline V gene encodes CDR1 KGHDR and CDR2 SFDVKD. Unmatched junction bases numbered 0, after V lost 3 bases and J lost 1 base. This CDR3 has 14 amino acids. The CDR3 region is CATSDQGGTDTQYF. Written as DNA, the CDR3 is TGTGCCACCAGTGATCAGGGGGGCACAGATACGCAGTATTTT.

The V and J genes are TRBV19 and TRBJ1-6; a weak D match, TRBD1 (6 bases). CDR3 length equals 16 residues. V was pared by 4 bases and J by 6 bases, with 16 bases between. Per germline, CDR1 LNHDA and CDR2 SQIVND (reference sequence). The CDR3 bases are TGTGCCAGTAGTAAGAACTCCGGGACACTTAATTCACCCCTCCACTTT. This encodes CASSKNSGTLNSPLHF.

The chain couples TRBV3-1 (or the pseudogene TRBV3-2) to TRBJ2-2, with 8 bases that match TRBD1. Germline assignment: CDR1 LGHDT and CDR2 YNNKEL (reference sequence). After removal of 3 bases from V and 4 bases from J, the junction contained 10 bases not matched to a gene. The length of the CDR3 is 17 residues. The CDR3 nucleotides read TGTGCCAGCAGCCAGGGTGGACAGGGATCTATCACCGGGGAGCTGTTTTTT. Its protein is CASSQGGQGSITGELFF.

The chain employs TRBV5-1 and TRBJ2-5; D gene ambiguous. Per the germline V gene, CDR1 is SGHRS and CDR2 is YFSETQ. V lost 4 bases, J lost 0 bases, and 4 bases lay in between. The CDR3 totals 12 residues. As DNA, the CDR3 is TGCGCCAGCAGCGAGTACCAAGAGACCCAGTACTTC. Residues: CASSEYQETQYF.

The chain uses TRBV27 and TRBJ2-1; tentatively, D is TRBD2 (6 bases). Trimming cost V 4 bases and J 3 bases, with 16 bases left between them. The CDR3 totals 16 residues. Germline CDR1 reads MNHEY; CDR2 reads SMNVEV (reference sequence). The CDR3 coding sequence is TGTGCCAGCAGTTGGGGCGGGGCCCCGGGCTACAATGAGCAGTTCTTC. This gives the protein CASSWGGAPGYNEQFF.

This rearrangement joins TRBV19 to TRBJ2-2; 11 bases are shared with TRBD2. J gave up 1 base and V 8 bases, and 3 bases lay outside the gene matches. Germline V CDR1 and CDR2: LNHDA, SQIVND (reference sequence). The CDR3 has 15 residues. CDR3 in amino acids: CASQLAGGNTGELFF. Here the CDR3 DNA reads TGTGCCAGTCAGCTAGCGGGGGGGAACACCGGGGAGCTGTTTTTT.

V is TRBV24-1 and J is TRBJ1-5; the match to TRBD1 covers 10 bases. This CDR3 region has 18 residues. V lost 4 bases, J lost 6 bases, and 14 bases stayed unmatched. Germline CDR1 reads KGHDR; CDR2 reads SFDVKD. In nucleotides, the CDR3 is TGTGCCACCAGTGAACTTCCCACTGGGACAGGGGTGGGTCAGCCCCAGCATTTT. Amino acids: CATSELPTGTGVGQPQHF.

The J gene is TRBJ1-1, the V gene TRBV7-2; unclear D gene. Deletions cut 5 bases from V and 5 bases from J, with 18 bases between. CDR3 length: 15 residues. Germline CDR1 SGHTA, CDR2 FQGNSA. CDR3 loop: CASSPANKKRTEAFF. The CDR3 DNA sequence: TGTGCCAGCAGCCCCGCTAATAAAAAGAGGACTGAAGCTTTCTTT.

This sequence joins TRBV6-5 and TRBJ2-1; D possibly corresponds to TRBD2 (6 bases). Per the germline V gene, CDR1 is MNHEY and CDR2 is SVGAGI. The V end lost 7 bases, the J end lost 7 bases, and 17 bases lay between the germline ends. This CDR3 region has 14 residues. CDR3 region: CASTPPGGGNEQFF. For the CDR3, the DNA is TGTGCCAGCACCCCACCCGGCGGAGGGAATGAGCAGTTCTTC.

This chain joins TRBV27 and TRBJ1-1; D is possibly TRBD1 (6 bases). This CDR3 contains 15 residues. Germline V lookup: CDR1 MNHEY, CDR2 SMNVEV (reference sequence). V was shortened by 8 bases and J by 0 bases, with 16 bases between the two germline ends. CDR3 bases: TGTGCCAGCCCAGGGGCAGTCATCCTGAACACTGAAGCTTTCTTT. Encoded protein: CASPGAVILNTEAFF.

The chain links TRBV7-2 to TRBJ2-3; 11 bases align to TRBD2. Germline V gene data show CDR1 as SGHTA and CDR2 as FQGNSA. Trimming took 1 base from V and 4 from J; bases not matched to a gene: 4. CDR3 length: 16 amino acids. CDR3 nucleotides: TGTGCCAGCAGCTTAGTGGGTAGCGGGGGGGCAGATACGCAGTATTTT. It specifies CASSLVGSGGADTQYF.

The rearrangement joins TRBV9 to TRBJ2-1; 9 bases map to TRBD1. The CDR3 spans 13 residues. From germline, CDR1 is SGDLS and CDR2 YYNGEE. The junction had 1 base not matched to a gene; V was cut back by 6 bases and J by 3 bases. CDR3 sequence reads: CASTGQGYNEQFF. DNA of the CDR3: TGTGCCAGCACGGGACAGGGCTACAATGAGCAGTTCTTC.

The V call is TRBV30, the J call TRBJ1-2; 10 nucleotides line up with TRBD1. J gave up 4 bases and V 2 bases, and 4 bases lay outside the gene matches. CDR1 is GTSNPN, CDR2 SVGIG, per germline (reference sequence). There are 14 residues in the CDR3. The CDR3 nucleotides are TGTGCCTGGAGTCGGACAGGGGGTTTCTATGGCTACACCTTC. It encodes CAWSRTGGFYGYTF.

The chain has TRBV6-2 or TRBV6-3 and TRBJ1-5; no reliable D call. CDR1 MNHEY and CDR2 SVGEGT come from the germline V gene. The V gene lost 3 bases and the J gene lost 2 bases, with 14 bases spanning the gap. CDR3 length: 16 residues. The CDR3 is CASSYPPISGNQPQHF. CDR3 in DNA: TGTGCCAGCAGTTATCCTCCCATTTCGGGCAATCAGCCCCAGCATTTT.

This clone was found once. The V gene is TRBV4-3, the J gene TRBJ2-1; 7 nucleotides agree with TRBD1. This CDR3 contains 13 residues. The germline gives CDR1 LGHNA, CDR2 YSLEER. The J segment lost 3 bases and the V segment lost 5 bases, leaving 1 base of the junction unmatched. The CDR3 sequence: CASSRDSYNEQFF. CDR3 nucleotide sequence: TGCGCCAGCAGCAGGGACAGCTACAATGAGCAGTTCTTC.

In its sample, this clone was seen a few times. The chain employs TRBV7-2 and TRBJ1-2; 9 nucleotides line up with TRBD1. V gave up 5 bases and J gave up 3 bases; unmatched junction bases: 4. Germline V gene sequence: CDR1 SGHTA, CDR2 FQGNSA. The CDR3 sequence is 14 residues long. CDR3 residues: CASSAGQGDYGYTF. The CDR3, as DNA: TGTGCCAGCAGCGCGGGACAGGGTGACTATGGCTACACCTTC.

The V call is TRBV27, the J call TRBJ1-2; D might be TRBD1 (6 bases). The V end lost 8 bases, the J end lost 4 bases, and 17 bases lay between the germline ends. In germline, CDR1 is MNHEY, CDR2 SMNVEV (reference sequence). CDR3 size: 14 residues. The CDR3 bases are TGTGCCAGCGGGTCGGGGGGGGCAGGCTATGGCTACACCTTC. This codes for CASGSGGAGYGYTF.